This passage covers 24 T cell receptor beta chains from one sample sequenced in a study of spatial heterogeneity in lung cancer. As for time point: sample taken at primary tumor resection. Tumor, nontumor lung or frozen PBMC supplied whole RNA that was sequenced unsorted. MiXCR was run by TCRdb on the 5' RACE reads, yielding one entry per CDR3 protein. The sample has about 50,000 distinct CDR3 sequences, 7.5% to 9% seen once. Source: PBMCs, taken at surgery. All receptors derive from a female donor with early-stage non-small cell lung cancer.

This clonotype was detected only a few times. CDR3 loop: CASSRADSYGYTF. In DNA, the CDR3 is TGTGCCAGCAGCCGAGCGGACAGCTATGGCTACACCTTC. V usage is TRBV6-2 or TRBV6-3 and J usage is TRBJ1-2, with D perhaps matching TRBD1 (6 bases). The V and J ends lost 6 bases and 4 bases respectively, with 12 bases between them. CDR3 size: 13 residues. Germline V gene data show CDR1 as MNHEY and CDR2 as SVGEGT.

This clonotype came up many times. This rearrangement joins TRBV6-2 or TRBV6-3 to TRBJ2-7; D is unclear. V was clipped by 6 bases and J by 6 bases, with 12 bases between them. Germline CDR1 reads MNHEY; CDR2 reads SVGEGT. The CDR3 totals 12 residues. CDR3 bases: TGTGCCAGCAGCCGATCTAGATCCGAGCAGTACTTC. Residues: CASSRSRSEQYF.

This clonotype was recorded many times. The chain links TRBV7-6 to TRBJ2-7, with D uncertain. CDR3 length: 18 amino acids. The germline CDR1 and CDR2 sequences are SGHVS and FNYEAQ. V shed 4 bases and J shed 3 bases, with 25 bases lying between them. Here the CDR3 DNA reads TGTGCCAGCAGCTCTGAGGCCTACAGTCCAGCAGGAATCTACGAGCAGTACTTC. Translation gives CASSSEAYSPAGIYEQYF.

This clonotype was counted a few times. V usage is TRBV5-8 and J usage is TRBJ1-2; 9 bases are a match to TRBD1. The junction had 2 bases not matched to a gene; V was cut back by 4 bases and J by 4 bases. The CDR3 contains 13 residues. The germline CDR1 and CDR2 sequences are SGHTS and YDEGEE. The CDR3 nucleotides are TGTGCCAGCAGCGGGGGACAGGGCTATGGCTACACCTTC. Translation: CASSGGQGYGYTF.

V and J are TRBV7-8 and TRBJ2-5; the match to TRBD1 covers 8 bases. After removal of 4 bases from V and 4 bases from J, the junction contained 17 bases not matched to a gene. This CDR3 region has 18 residues. Germline V gives CDR1 SGHVS, CDR2 FQNEAQ. The CDR3 sequence is CASSSLPSTGAQGETQYF. The CDR3 DNA reads TGTGCCAGCAGCTCGCTCCCGTCGACAGGGGCGCAAGGAGAGACCCAGTACTTC.

The rearrangement uses TRBV7-2 and TRBJ1-4; D is unresolved. Looked up from germline, CDR1 is SGHTA and CDR2 is FQGNSA. There are 14 residues in the CDR3. The germline V and J ends were trimmed by 6 bases and 0 bases, with 8 bases remaining between them. Here the CDR3 reads CASSSGATNEKLFF. The CDR3 bases are TGTGCCAGCAGTTCAGGTGCAACTAATGAAAAACTGTTTTTT.

The chain combines TRBV5-6 with TRBJ1-5; D ambiguous. This CDR3 is 15 amino acids long. The V gene lost 0 bases and the J gene lost 1 base, with 8 bases spanning the gap. The germline V gene encodes CDR1 SGHDT and CDR2 YYEEEE. CDR3 coding DNA: TGTGCCAGCAGCTTGGGGGTAGGCAGCAATCAGCCCCAGCATTTT. Amino acids: CASSLGVGSNQPQHF.

This clonotype occurred many times. The V call is TRBV27, the J call TRBJ1-2, with 7 bases fitting TRBD1. Trimming took 5 bases from V and 7 from J; bases not matched to a gene: 7. Germline-derived CDR1 and CDR2 are MNHEY and SMNVEV (reference sequence). CDR3 length: 13 residues. CDR3 nucleotide sequence: TGTGCCAGCAGTATGACAGGGTTGGGTGGCTACACCTTC. It is translated as CASSMTGLGGYTF.

Many counts were recorded for this clonotype. The gene calls are TRBV10-3 and TRBJ2-1, with unresolved D. The CDR3 runs 16 residues. CDR1 is ENHRY and CDR2 is SYGVKD in the germline V gene. Between the trimmed V and J ends, which lost 1 base and 4 bases, there was a span of 14 bases. CDR3 coding DNA: TGTGCCATCAGTGAGTGGTTACGCGATAAGTACAATGAGCAGTTCTTC. Amino acid sequence: CAISEWLRDKYNEQFF.

This clonotype was seen at least ten times. The genes are TRBV12-3 or TRBV12-4 and TRBJ2-3; D is perhaps TRBD2 (6 bases). This CDR3 comprises 17 residues. V was cut by 4 bases and J by 6 bases, with 23 bases left in between. CDR3 bases: TGTGCCAGCAGTTCCCCCGTGACACCTCTGCGGGATGATACGCAGTATTTT. Amino acids: CASSSPVTPLRDDTQYF.

This clonotype was seen at least ten times. J is TRBJ2-7 and V is TRBV7-2, with TRBD1 matching 9 bases. Germline loops: CDR1 SGHTA, CDR2 FQGNSA. V was pared by 5 bases and J by 5 bases, with 7 bases of the junction left unmatched. The CDR3 contains 14 residues. CDR3 in DNA: TGTGCCAGCAGCCTCCGGGACAGGGACCACGAGCAGTACTTC. This sequence encodes CASSLRDRDHEQYF.

A few counts support this clonotype. The J gene is TRBJ2-2, the V gene TRBV12-3 or TRBV12-4, with D perhaps TRBD2 (7 bases). The V end lost 7 bases, the J end lost 0 bases, and 12 bases lay between the germline ends. The CDR3 extends over 15 amino acids. The CDR3 DNA reads TGTGCCAGCAAGGGGGGGCTTGCGAACACCGGGGAGCTGTTTTTT. Its protein is CASKGGLANTGELFF.

This clonotype has a handful of counts. The chain recombines TRBV27 with TRBJ1-1; 8 bases align to TRBD1. V dropped 5 bases and J dropped 1; count of bases not matched to a gene: 9. Looked up from germline, CDR1 is MNHEY and CDR2 is SMNVEV (reference sequence). The CDR3 is 16 amino acids. The CDR3 here is CASSQRTGRENTEAFF. The CDR3 nucleotides are TGTGCCAGCAGTCAACGGACAGGGAGGGAGAACACTGAAGCTTTCTTT.

The table lists this clonotype with a few counts. The CDR3 loop is CASTPSQALTYEQYF. In DNA, the CDR3 is TGTGCCAGCACTCCCAGCCAGGCCCTTACCTACGAGCAGTACTTC. The chain is built from TRBV7-9 and TRBJ2-7, with D unclear. The CDR3 covers 15 residues. The ends were cut back, 7 bases at V and 2 bases at J, with 18 bases in the middle. Per the germline V gene, CDR1 is SEHNR and CDR2 is FQNEAQ (reference sequence).

This clonotype was detected a few times. This chain's CDR3 is CSARETGRETQYF. The CDR3 DNA is TGCAGTGCTAGAGAGACGGGGAGAGAGACCCAGTACTTC. The J gene is TRBJ2-5, the V gene TRBV20-1, with D perhaps matching TRBD2 (5 bases). Trimming shortened V by 0 bases and J by 4 bases, and 9 bases separated the two germline ends. CDR1 and CDR2 from the germline V gene are DFQATT and SNEGSKA (reference sequence). This CDR3 is built from 13 residues.

This clonotype has more than one count but fewer than ten. The chain employs TRBV28 and TRBJ1-2, with D unresolved. Germline values: CDR1 MDHEN, CDR2 SYDVKM. Trimming took off 3 bases at V and 5 bases at J, with 7 bases between the two ends. This CDR3 region has 12 residues. CDR3 in amino acids: CASSLGRYGYTF. CDR3 coding DNA: TGTGCCAGCAGTTTGGGTCGGTATGGCTACACCTTC.

The chain uses TRBV24-1 and TRBJ2-3, with no clear D. Germline-derived CDR1 and CDR2 are KGHDR and SFDVKD. The CDR3 extends over 11 amino acids. V shed 8 bases and J shed 6 bases, with 8 bases lying between them. This CDR3 reads CATISKDTQYF. In DNA, the CDR3 is TGTGCCACCATTAGTAAGGATACGCAGTATTTT.

This clonotype has a handful of counts. One end of the junction is discordant with germline, which a read error may explain. The rearrangement uses TRBV5-1 and TRBJ2-1; D unclear. Germline CDR1 reads SGHRS; CDR2 reads YFSETQ. The length of the CDR3 is 15 residues. The CDR3 sequence is CASSLVGSSYSEQFF. CDR3 DNA sequence: TGCGCCAGCAGCTTGGTTGGAAGCTCCTACAGTGAGCAGTTCTTC. Filled out from reference TRBV5-1 and TRBJ2-1, the complete variable domain reads KAGVTQTPRYLIKTRGQQVTLSCSPISGHRSVSWYQQTPGQGLQFLFEYFSETQRNKGNFPGRFSGRQFSNSRSEMNVSTLELGDSALYLCASSLVGSSYSEQFFGPGTRLTVL.

This clonotype was seen only a few times. The V call is TRBV20-1, the J call TRBJ1-2; 11 nucleotides agree with TRBD1. The CDR3 totals 16 residues. Per germline, CDR1 DFQATT and CDR2 SNEGSKA (reference sequence). The V gene end was trimmed by 2 bases and the J gene end by 5 bases; junction bases not matched to a gene: 10. CDR3 in amino acids: CSARNAGQGVQYGYTF. The CDR3 DNA follows: TGCAGTGCTAGAAACGCGGGACAGGGGGTACAATATGGCTACACCTTC.

This clonotype was picked up a small number of times. The chain is built from TRBV7-2 and TRBJ2-1; 7 bases match TRBD2. J gave up 10 bases and V 1 base, and 10 bases lay outside the gene matches. Germline CDR1 is SGHTA and CDR2 is FQGNSA. The CDR3 consists of 15 residues. CDR3 in amino acids: CASSLVVGGSDEQFF. The CDR3, as DNA: TGTGCCAGCAGCTTAGTAGTGGGGGGGTCGGACGAGCAGTTCTTC.

Only a few counts were recorded for this clonotype. The V gene is TRBV5-1, the J gene TRBJ1-1; no firm D call. Trimming shortened V by 5 bases and J by 1 base, and 9 bases separated the two germline ends. The CDR3 covers 13 residues. The germline V gene encodes CDR1 SGHRS and CDR2 YFSETQ. The CDR3 nucleotides read TGCGCCAGCAGTTTAGATAGGAACACTGAAGCTTTCTTT. Protein product: CASSLDRNTEAFF.

There are many counts of this clonotype. This rearrangement joins TRBV12-3 or TRBV12-4 to TRBJ2-2; no firm D call. This CDR3 has 14 residues. With 6 bases removed from V and 1 base from J, the gap between germline ends came to 9 bases. The CDR3 protein is CASSSMRNTGELFF. As DNA, the CDR3 is TGTGCCAGCAGCTCGATGCGGAACACCGGGGAGCTGTTTTTT.

The rearrangement uses TRBV19 and TRBJ2-1; 8 positions match TRBD2. CDR3 length equals 16 residues. J gave up 0 bases and V 4 bases, and 5 bases lay outside the gene matches. Germline CDR1 is LNHDA and CDR2 is SQIVND (reference sequence). The CDR3 sequence is CASSSGGSSSYNEQFF. CDR3 sequence (DNA): TGTGCCAGTAGTAGCGGGGGGTCTAGCTCCTACAATGAGCAGTTCTTC.

Many counts were recorded for this clonotype. The chain recombines TRBV2 with TRBJ2-5; TRBD1 aligns across 9 bases. The CDR3 consists of 14 residues. CDR1 and CDR2 (germline): SNHLY, FYNNEI. J lost 4 bases, V lost 4 bases, and 4 bases had no gene match. CDR3 residues: CASSVRQGVETQYF. The CDR3 DNA sequence: TGTGCCAGCAGTGTTCGACAGGGGGTAGAGACCCAGTACTTC.